Listed here are 4 T cell receptor beta chains from one sample, sequenced in a study of blood T cell repertoires in COVID-19. The assay was immunoSEQ multiplex PCR, and TCRdb's table has in-frame clones only and misses some. The sample yields 150,000 to 200,000 clones, around 89% seen once. Sequencing input: peripheral blood. These receptor sequences come from a human donor in a cohort sampled during active COVID-19.

The V call is TRBV6-6, the J call TRBJ1-2; TRBD1 matches 7 bases. The CDR3 contains 13 residues. Germline CDR1 MNHNY, CDR2 SVGAGI (reference sequence). V lost 3 bases, J lost 4 bases, and 2 bases stayed unmatched. In nucleotides, the CDR3 is TGTGCCAGCAGTTATGGGACAGTCTATGGCTACACCTTC. This encodes CASSYGTVYGYTF.

The chain recombines TRBV5-1 with TRBJ2-3, with 10 bases fitting TRBD1. Germline-derived CDR1 and CDR2 are SGHRS and YFSETQ. The V and J ends lost 4 bases and 4 bases, in that order; junction bases with no gene match: 6. The CDR3 runs 15 residues. The CDR3 loop reads CASSVGQGSADTQYF. The CDR3 coding sequence is TGCGCCAGCAGCGTGGGACAGGGGTCAGCAGATACGCAGTATTTT.

This clone was detected once. The rearrangement links TRBV5-1 to TRBJ2-5, with 14 bases aligning to TRBD2. Germline CDR1 reads SGHRS; CDR2 reads YFSETQ. This CDR3 region has 17 residues. V was pared by 0 bases and J by 1 base, with 2 bases of the junction left unmatched. Here the CDR3 reads CASSLGLAGGPQETQYF. The CDR3 DNA is TGCGCCAGCAGCTTGGGACTAGCGGGGGGGCCCCAAGAGACCCAGTACTTC.

This clone was seen just once. The junction does not match germline at one end; this may be a read error. The rearrangement links TRBV28 to TRBJ1-2; TRBD1 matches at 10 bases. Germline loops: CDR1 MDHEN, CDR2 SYDVKM. The CDR3 loop spans 16 amino acids. This CDR3 reads CASSSDRGRPDYGYIF. CDR3 nucleotide sequence: TGTGCCAGCAGTTCCGACAGGGGGCGCCCCGACTATGGCTACATCTTC.